Following are 23 T cell receptor beta chains from one sample sequenced in a study of graft-versus-host responses after intestinal transplantation. TCRdb's copy holds only in-frame clones and misses some; the assay was immunoSEQ multiplex PCR. Of more than 3,000 clones listed, around 93% were seen once; the top ten hold approximately 1.3%. Sequenced here: PBMCs, sampled 11 days after intestinal transplantation. These TCRs come from a human patient who received an intestinal transplant, so some T cells may come from the graft donor.

This clone was recorded once. V and J are TRBV9 and TRBJ2-5; 7 positions agree with TRBD1. The CDR3 covers 14 residues. Germline V gene lookup returns CDR1 SGDLS and CDR2 YYNGEE. The ends lost 3 bases at V and 5 bases at J; junction bases unmatched: 7. CDR3 nucleotide sequence: TGTGCCAGCAGCGCACGACAGGGTTACGAGACCCAGTACTTC. The encoded protein is CASSARQGYETQYF.

The chain joins TRBV28 to TRBJ2-3; D gene ambiguous. V lost 5 bases and J 0 bases, leaving 6 bases between the germline ends. The CDR3 length is 13 residues. Germline-derived CDR1 and CDR2 are MDHEN and SYDVKM. CDR3 DNA: TGTGCCAGCAGTGTACGAAGCACAGATACGCAGTATTTT. Encoded protein: CASSVRSTDTQYF.

The rearrangement joins TRBV6-1 to TRBJ2-2; D uncertain. Germline values: CDR1 MNHNS, CDR2 SASEGT. This CDR3 has 11 residues. The V and J ends lost 8 bases and 7 bases respectively, with 8 bases between them. The CDR3 loop reads CASGYNGELFF. Here the CDR3 DNA reads TGTGCCAGCGGCTATAACGGGGAGCTGTTTTTT.

The chain links TRBV19 to TRBJ1-1; D is unresolved. CDR3 size: 13 residues. V lost 7 bases to trimming and J lost 3 bases, with 12 bases between them. Per germline, CDR1 LNHDA and CDR2 SQIVND (reference sequence). CDR3 nucleotide sequence: TGTGCCAGTACTGAGGAGTGGGACACTGAAGCTTTCTTT. Translation gives CASTEEWDTEAFF.

This sequence joins TRBV5-4 and TRBJ2-7, with 10 bases that match TRBD1. CDR3 length: 15 amino acids. V shed 4 bases and J 4 bases; nucleotides not matched to a gene: 8. In germline, CDR1 is SGHNT, CDR2 YYREEE (reference sequence). CDR3 region: CASSPWTGGSYEQYF. The CDR3 DNA follows: TGTGCCAGCAGCCCCTGGACAGGGGGTAGTTACGAGCAGTACTTC. Using reference TRBV5-4 and TRBJ2-7 for the parts outside the CDR3, the full variable domain is ETGVTQSPTHLIKTRGQQVTLRCSSQSGHNTVSWYQQALGQGPQFIFQYYREEENGRGNFPPRFSGLQFPNYSSELNVNALELDDSALYLCASSPWTGGSYEQYFGPGTRLTVT.

This clone was seen more than once but under ten times. The V call is TRBV7-9, the J call TRBJ1-1, with 9 positions matching TRBD1. The V gene end was trimmed by 5 bases and the J gene end by 3 bases; junction bases not matched to a gene: 4. The CDR3 has 14 amino acids. Germline CDR1 reads SEHNR; CDR2 reads FQNEAQ (reference sequence). This CDR3 reads CASSIDRGDTEAFF. The CDR3 DNA follows: TGTGCCAGCAGCATCGACAGGGGGGACACTGAAGCTTTCTTT.

The genes are TRBV29-1 and TRBJ2-5; 8 bases map to TRBD1. The tail of the sequence fits TRBJ2-7 better, so the J call may be wrong. Looked up from germline, CDR1 is SQVTM and CDR2 is ANQGSEA. The CDR3 is 15 amino acids. The DNA for the CDR3 is TGCAGCGTCGCCCTGGACAGGGATATGGGGGACGAGCAGTACTTC. It is translated as CSVALDRDMGDEQYF.

V gene TRBV9 combines with J gene TRBJ2-1; 14 bases line up with TRBD2. CDR3 length equals 17 residues. The J segment lost 9 bases and the V segment lost 4 bases, leaving 12 bases of the junction unmatched. Germline CDR1 reads SGDLS; CDR2 reads YYNGEE. The CDR3 DNA reads TGTGCCAGCAGCACCCTCCCCGGGACTAGCGGGAGTACTGAGCAGTTCTTC. Protein sequence: CASSTLPGTSGSTEQFF.

The chain has TRBV4-1 and TRBJ2-7, with unresolved D. The CDR3 contains 14 residues. Germline CDR1 is MGHRA and CDR2 is YSYEKL. V lost 1 base to trimming and J lost 0 bases, with 7 bases between them. Written as DNA, the CDR3 is TGCGCCAGCAGCCAAGGGACGCTCTCCTACGAGCAGTACTTC. Its translation is CASSQGTLSYEQYF.

This chain uses TRBV19 with TRBJ1-6; TRBD1 agrees at 7 bases. J lost 5 bases, V lost 3 bases, and 4 bases had no gene match. This CDR3 has 15 residues. The germline V gene has CDR1 LNHDA and CDR2 SQIVND (reference sequence). This chain's CDR3 is CASSIPQGDNSPLHF. The CDR3, as DNA: TGTGCCAGTAGTATTCCTCAGGGGGATAATTCACCCCTCCACTTT.

V usage is TRBV6-4 and J usage is TRBJ2-7; D unresolved. V was shortened by 3 bases and J by 3 bases, with 9 bases between the two germline ends. This CDR3 contains 13 residues. CDR1 and CDR2 (germline): MRHNA, SNTAGT. The CDR3 protein is CASSEGWGYEQYF. CDR3 nucleotides: TGTGCCAGCAGTGAAGGGTGGGGCTACGAGCAGTACTTC.

This chain connects TRBV5-1 to TRBJ1-2; TRBD1 matches at 8 bases. Germline V CDR1 and CDR2: SGHRS, YFSETQ. There are 15 residues in the CDR3. The ends lost 0 bases at V and 5 bases at J; junction bases unmatched: 6. The CDR3 sequence: CASSLATGQAYGYTF. The CDR3 DNA follows: TGCGCCAGCAGCTTGGCCACGGGACAGGCTTATGGCTACACCTTC. Together with reference TRBV5-1 and TRBJ1-2, the CDR3 gives the full variable domain: KAGVTQTPRYLIKTRGQQVTLSCSPISGHRSVSWYQQTPGQGLQFLFEYFSETQRNKGNFPGRFSGRQFSNSRSEMNVSTLELGDSALYLCASSLATGQAYGYTFGSGTRLTVV.

The chain couples TRBV4-1 to TRBJ2-7; TRBD2 aligns across 12 bases. V dropped 3 bases and J dropped 0; count of bases not matched to a gene: 3. The CDR3 extends over 16 amino acids. Looked up from germline, CDR1 is MGHRA and CDR2 is YSYEKL. The CDR3 DNA reads TGCGCCAGCAGCCAGCCTAGCGGGAGGGCCTCCTACGAGCAGTACTTC. It specifies CASSQPSGRASYEQYF.

CDR3 amino acids: CASSVAGGYYNEQFF. CDR3 coding DNA: TGTGCCAGCAGCGTAGCAGGGGGTTACTACAATGAGCAGTTCTTC. The chain links TRBV9 to TRBJ2-1; 7 bases match TRBD1. CDR1 is SGDLS, CDR2 YYNGEE, per germline. Trimming cost V 0 bases and J 3 bases; bases outside gene matches: 3. This CDR3 region has 15 residues.

This chain uses TRBV27 with TRBJ1-5, with D perhaps matching TRBD1 (6 bases). V shed 7 bases and J shed 11 bases, with 21 bases lying between them. The CDR3 is 14 amino acids. CDR1 MNHEY and CDR2 SMNVEV come from the germline V gene (reference sequence). CDR3 nucleotide sequence: TGTGCCAGCAAATGGCCCAGGGGTTGGAGGACCCAGCATTTT. This translates into CASKWPRGWRTQHF.

V usage is TRBV2 and J usage is TRBJ1-6; tentatively, D is TRBD1 (5 bases). Per germline, CDR1 SNHLY and CDR2 FYNNEI. The CDR3 consists of 13 residues. The V gene lost 3 bases and the J gene lost 7 bases, with 7 bases spanning the gap. CDR3 sequence: CASSDQGNSPLHF. CDR3 nucleotide sequence: TGTGCCAGCAGTGACCAGGGAAATTCACCCCTCCACTTT.

V and J are TRBV5-8 and TRBJ2-2, with TRBD1 identical over 8 bases. The CDR3 has 15 amino acids. Germline CDR1 reads SGHTS; CDR2 reads YDEGEE. After removal of 4 bases from V and 4 bases from J, the junction contained 6 bases not matched to a gene. The CDR3: CASSLDRDLTGELFF. The CDR3 coding sequence is TGTGCCAGCAGCCTGGACAGGGACCTCACCGGGGAGCTGTTTTTT.

To note about this clone: The conserved phenylalanine or tryptophan is not found at the CDR3 terminus, so this likely reflects a read error. The rearrangement links TRBV2 to TRBJ1-2; D gene unclear. V dropped 4 bases and J dropped 4 bases, with 22 bases sitting between them. CDR1 and CDR2 from the germline V gene are SNHLY and FYNNEI. The CDR3 loop spans 17 amino acids. The CDR3 DNA follows: TGTGCCAGCAGTGGAATCATTTACCGATTAAAGGCCTATGGCTACACCCTC. Protein: CASSGIIYRLKAYGYTL.

This sequence joins TRBV7-9 and TRBJ1-1; D is uncertain. Germline loops: CDR1 SEHNR, CDR2 FQNEAQ (reference sequence). The V and J ends lost 6 bases and 1 base respectively, with 12 bases between them. The length of the CDR3 is 14 residues. In nucleotides, the CDR3 is TGTGCCAGCAGTTCTACTAGCGGGAACACTGAAGCTTTCTTT. Protein product: CASSSTSGNTEAFF. Using reference TRBV7-9 and TRBJ1-1 for the parts outside the CDR3, the full variable domain is DTGVSQNPRHKITKRGQNVTFRCDPISEHNRLYWYRQTLGQGPEFLTYFQNEAQLEKSRLLSDRFSAERPKGSFSTLEIQRTEQGDSAMYLCASSSTSGNTEAFFGQGTRLTVV.

The chain has TRBV7-8 and TRBJ2-1; maybe TRBD2 (5 bases). From germline, CDR1 is SGHVS and CDR2 FQNEAQ. Trimming removed 2 bases at V and 10 bases at J, with 18 bases between. The CDR3 extends over 15 amino acids. This chain's CDR3 is CASSLFHSPGCEQFF. CDR3 in DNA: TGTGCCAGCAGCTTATTCCACTCTCCGGGGTGCGAGCAGTTCTTC.

This chain links TRBV6-5 with TRBJ1-4; tentative D call: TRBD1 (5 bases). The CDR3 length is 14 residues. Germline V gene sequence: CDR1 MNHEY, CDR2 SVGAGI. V lost 5 bases and J 4 bases, leaving 11 bases between the germline ends. CDR3 DNA sequence: TGTGCCAGCAGTGACGGGACGATTAATGAAAAACTGTTTTTT. Its translation is CASSDGTINEKLFF.

The chain employs TRBV6-1 and TRBJ2-7, with 8 bases fitting TRBD1. CDR3 length: 18 amino acids. Germline trimming cut 4 bases from V and 1 base from J; bases unmatched to any gene: 15. Per germline, CDR1 MNHNS and CDR2 SASEGT. In DNA, the CDR3 is TGTGCCAGCAGTGCTTATGACTTCCCGGACAGGGAATCCTACGAGCAGTACTTC. Translation: CASSAYDFPDRESYEQYF.

The rearrangement joins TRBV11-2 to TRBJ1-3; 8 nucleotides align to TRBD1. V gave up 6 bases and J gave up 0 bases; unmatched junction bases: 10. The CDR3 extends over 17 amino acids. The germline gives CDR1 SGHAT, CDR2 FQNNGV. The CDR3 loop reads CASRQTGAGLSGNTIYF. The CDR3 DNA reads TGTGCCAGCAGACAGACAGGGGCTGGACTCTCTGGAAACACCATATATTTT.